This T cell receptor (beta chain) came from a study of blood T cell repertoires in COVID-19. TCRdb's copy holds only in-frame clones and misses some; the assay was immunoSEQ multiplex PCR. Among 220,000 or so clones, 80% to 85% were seen once, and the ten largest hold about 2.4%. CDR3 length: 13 residues. V gave up 6 bases and J gave up 9 bases; unmatched junction bases: 8. Germline values: CDR1 MDHEN, CDR2 SYDVKM. The rearrangement joins TRBV28 to TRBJ2-1, with 7 bases matching TRBD1. The sequence derives from a woman aged 60-75 years with acute or convalescent COVID-19. Sequencing was done on a sample of peripheral blood. CDR3 nucleotide sequence: TGTGCCAGCAGACACGGACAGGCGAGTGAGCAGTTCTTC. Encoded protein: CASRHGQASEQFF.